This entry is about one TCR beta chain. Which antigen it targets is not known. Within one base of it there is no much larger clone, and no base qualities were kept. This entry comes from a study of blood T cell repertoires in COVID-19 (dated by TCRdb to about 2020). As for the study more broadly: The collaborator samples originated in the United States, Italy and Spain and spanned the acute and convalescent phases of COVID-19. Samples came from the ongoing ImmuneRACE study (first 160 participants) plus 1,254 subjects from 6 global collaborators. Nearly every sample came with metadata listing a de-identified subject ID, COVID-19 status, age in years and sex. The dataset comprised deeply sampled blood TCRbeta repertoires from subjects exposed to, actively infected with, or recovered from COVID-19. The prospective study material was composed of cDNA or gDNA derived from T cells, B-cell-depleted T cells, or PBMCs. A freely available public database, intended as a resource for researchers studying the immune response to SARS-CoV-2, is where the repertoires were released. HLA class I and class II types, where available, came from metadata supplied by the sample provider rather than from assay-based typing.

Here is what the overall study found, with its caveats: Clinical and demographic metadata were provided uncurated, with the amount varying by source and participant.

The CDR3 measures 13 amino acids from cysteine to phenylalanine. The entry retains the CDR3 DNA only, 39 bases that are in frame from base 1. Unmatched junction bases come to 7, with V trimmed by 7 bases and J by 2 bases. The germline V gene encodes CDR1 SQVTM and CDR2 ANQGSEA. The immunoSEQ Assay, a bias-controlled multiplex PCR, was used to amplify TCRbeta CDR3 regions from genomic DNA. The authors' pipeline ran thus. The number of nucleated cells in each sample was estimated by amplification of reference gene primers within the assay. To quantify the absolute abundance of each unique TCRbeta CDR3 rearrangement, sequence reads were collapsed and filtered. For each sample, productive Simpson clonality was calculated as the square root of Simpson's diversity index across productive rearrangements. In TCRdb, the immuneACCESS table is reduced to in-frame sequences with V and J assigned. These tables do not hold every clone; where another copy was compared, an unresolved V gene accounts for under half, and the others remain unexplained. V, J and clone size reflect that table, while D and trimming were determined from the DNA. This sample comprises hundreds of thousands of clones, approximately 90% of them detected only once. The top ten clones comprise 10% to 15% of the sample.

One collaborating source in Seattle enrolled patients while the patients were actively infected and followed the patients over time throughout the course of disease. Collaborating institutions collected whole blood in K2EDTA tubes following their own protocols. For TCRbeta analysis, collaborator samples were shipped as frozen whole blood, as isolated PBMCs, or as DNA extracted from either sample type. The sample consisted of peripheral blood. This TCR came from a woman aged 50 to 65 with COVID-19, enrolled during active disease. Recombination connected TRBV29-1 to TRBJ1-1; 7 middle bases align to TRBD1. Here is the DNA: TGCAGCGCACAGGGGTTCCCAAACACTGAAGCTTTCTTT. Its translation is CSAQGFPNTEAFF. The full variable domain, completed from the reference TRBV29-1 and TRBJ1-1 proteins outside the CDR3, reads SAVISQKPSRDICQRGTSLTIQCQVDSQVTMMFWYRQQPGQSLTLIATANQGSEATYESGFVIDKFPISRPNLTFSTLTVSNMSPEDSSIYLCSAQGFPNTEAFFGQGTRLTVV.